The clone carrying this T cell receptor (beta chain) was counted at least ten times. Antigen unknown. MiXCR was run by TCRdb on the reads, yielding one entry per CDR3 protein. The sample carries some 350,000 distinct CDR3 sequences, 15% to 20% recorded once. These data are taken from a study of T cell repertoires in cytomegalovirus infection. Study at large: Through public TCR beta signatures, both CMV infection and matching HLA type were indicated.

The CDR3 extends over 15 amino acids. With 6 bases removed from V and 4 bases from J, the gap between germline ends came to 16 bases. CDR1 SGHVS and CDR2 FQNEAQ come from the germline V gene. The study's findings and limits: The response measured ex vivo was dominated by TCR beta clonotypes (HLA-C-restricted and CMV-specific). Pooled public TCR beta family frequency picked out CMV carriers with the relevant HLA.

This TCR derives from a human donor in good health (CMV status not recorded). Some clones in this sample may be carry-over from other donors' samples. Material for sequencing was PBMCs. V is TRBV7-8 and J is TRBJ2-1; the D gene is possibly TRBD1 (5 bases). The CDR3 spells CASRSQRQLYNEQFF. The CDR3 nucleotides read TGTGCCAGCAGGAGCCAGCGACAGTTATACAATGAGCAGTTCTTC.